Reported below is one T cell receptor (beta chain). Its specificity is unknown. The sample belongs to a study of neoadjuvant nivolumab and ipilimumab in lung cancer. At the level of the study: Nivolumab 3 mg/kg was given days 1, 15 and 29, plus ipilimumab 1 mg/kg day 1 in combination.

General study points: Resected tumors had greater TCR richness and clonality than uninvolved lung. Resected-tumor TCR richness correlated positively with pretherapy blood richness.

V was cut by 2 bases and J by 7 bases, with 19 bases left in between. Germline assignment: CDR1 SGHNT and CDR2 YYREEE (reference sequence). The CDR3 is made up of 16 amino acids. The data were produced by immunoSEQ multiplex PCR, yet TCRdb's version contains in-frame clones alone and is incomplete. The sample holds some 5,600 clones, roughly 91% seen once. Sequences were derived from blood, sampled after neoadjuvant nivolumab, alone or with ipilimumab, at or shortly before surgery. The gene calls are TRBV5-4 and TRBJ2-1, with D tentatively TRBD1 or TRBD2 (5 bases each). The sequence derives from an adult with non-small cell lung cancer. Some clones in this sample may be carry-over from other donors' samples. This CDR3 is CASSFGWDAPGNEQFF. In nucleotides, the CDR3 is TGTGCCAGCAGCTTCGGTTGGGACGCCCCTGGAAATGAGCAGTTCTTC.